This TCR beta chain was retrieved from a study of T cell responses to AZD1222 COVID-19 vaccine. Across the study: Second doses were pooled across both intervals (about 4 or about 12 weeks). Study outcomes and limitations: The donor group comprised mostly white British people and more females; the analysis possibly underestimated clonal diversity. Mapped onto spike, vaccine-associated CD4 TCRs spanned it and were dominant at 160-218 and 743-854. Just a handful of people given AZD1222 tested seropositive at baseline.

Regarding this clone: Its antigen is not known.

CDR1 SGDLS and CDR2 YYNGEE come from the germline V gene. The CDR3 runs 14 residues. The V gene lost 3 bases and the J gene lost 2 bases, with 10 bases spanning the gap. Sequencing was performed with immunoSEQ multiplex PCR; in TCRdb, only in-frame clones are kept and a portion is missing. This sample has about 120,000 clones, with around nine tenths found just once. Here the sequenced sample was peripheral blood, taken on day 0 of AZD1222 vaccination. The source of this sequence is an adult in good health. The V and J genes are TRBV9 and TRBJ2-3; a weak D match, TRBD1 (6 bases). The CDR3 DNA sequence: TGTGCCAGCAGCGGGGGGCAGACCACAGATACGCAGTATTTT. It specifies CASSGGQTTDTQYF. Full variable domain (missing parts from reference TRBV9 and TRBJ2-3): DSGVTQTPKHLITATGQRVTLRCSPRSGDLSVYWYQQSLDQGLQFLIQYYNGEERAKGNILERFSAQQFPDLHSELNLSSLELGDSALYFCASSGGQTTDTQYFGPGTRLTVL.